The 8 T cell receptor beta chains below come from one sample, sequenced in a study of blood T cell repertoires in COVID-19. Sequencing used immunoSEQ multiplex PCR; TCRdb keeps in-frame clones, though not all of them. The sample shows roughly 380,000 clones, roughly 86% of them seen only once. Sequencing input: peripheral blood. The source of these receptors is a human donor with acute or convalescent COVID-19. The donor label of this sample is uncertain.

The CDR3 nucleotides read TGTGCCAGCAGTTCAACAGGGGGCGAAGCTGAAGCTTTCTTT. It codes for CASSSTGGEAEAFF. The chain has TRBV6-5 and TRBJ1-1, with 9 bases aligning to TRBD1. The length of the CDR3 is 14 residues. V shed 4 bases and J 6 bases; nucleotides not matched to a gene: 6. Per germline, CDR1 MNHEY and CDR2 SVGAGI.

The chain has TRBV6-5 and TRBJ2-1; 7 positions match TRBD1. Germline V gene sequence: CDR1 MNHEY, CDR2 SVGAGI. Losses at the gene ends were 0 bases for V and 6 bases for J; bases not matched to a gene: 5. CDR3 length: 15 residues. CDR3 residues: CASSYSTGWGNEQFF. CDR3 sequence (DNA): TGTGCCAGCAGTTACTCGACAGGGTGGGGCAATGAGCAGTTCTTC.

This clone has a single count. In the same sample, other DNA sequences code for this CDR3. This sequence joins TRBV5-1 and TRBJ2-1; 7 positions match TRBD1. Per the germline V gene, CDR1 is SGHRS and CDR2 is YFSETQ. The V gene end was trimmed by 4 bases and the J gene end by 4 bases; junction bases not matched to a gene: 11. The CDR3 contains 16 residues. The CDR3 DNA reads TGCGCCAGCAGCCTGGGTGAGGGGGCTTCATACAATGAGCAGTTCTTC. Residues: CASSLGEGASYNEQFF.

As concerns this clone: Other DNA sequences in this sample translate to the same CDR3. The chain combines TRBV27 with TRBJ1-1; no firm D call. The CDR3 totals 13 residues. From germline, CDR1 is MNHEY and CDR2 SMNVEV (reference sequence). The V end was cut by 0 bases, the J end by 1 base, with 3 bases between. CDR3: CASSLSANTEAFF. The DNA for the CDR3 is TGTGCCAGCAGTTTATCAGCGAACACTGAAGCTTTCTTT.

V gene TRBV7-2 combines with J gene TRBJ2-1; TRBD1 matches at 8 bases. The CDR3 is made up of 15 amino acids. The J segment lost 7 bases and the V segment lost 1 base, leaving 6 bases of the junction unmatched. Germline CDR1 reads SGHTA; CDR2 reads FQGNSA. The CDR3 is CASSLETGVRNEQFF. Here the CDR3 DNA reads TGTGCCAGCAGCTTAGAGACAGGGGTTCGGAATGAGCAGTTCTTC.

This CDR3 is CASSQDEGYADTQYF. The CDR3 DNA is TGCGCCAGCAGCCAAGATGAGGGCTACGCAGATACGCAGTATTTT. The V gene is TRBV4-1, the J gene TRBJ2-3; TRBD2 is a possible D gene (5 bases). This CDR3 is 15 amino acids long. The ends were cut back, 0 bases at V and 4 bases at J, with 11 bases in the middle. Looked up from germline, CDR1 is MGHRA and CDR2 is YSYEKL.

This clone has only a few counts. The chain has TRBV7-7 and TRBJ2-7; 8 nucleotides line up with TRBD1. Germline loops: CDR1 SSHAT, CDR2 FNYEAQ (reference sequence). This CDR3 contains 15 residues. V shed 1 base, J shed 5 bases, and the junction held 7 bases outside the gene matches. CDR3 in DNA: TGTGCCAGCAGCTTAGGTCCAGGGGGCGTCGACGAGCAGTACTTC. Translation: CASSLGPGGVDEQYF.

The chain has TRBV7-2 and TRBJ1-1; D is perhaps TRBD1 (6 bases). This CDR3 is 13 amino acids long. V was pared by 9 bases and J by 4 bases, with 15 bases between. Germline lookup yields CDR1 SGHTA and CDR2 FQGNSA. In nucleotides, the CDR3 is TGTGCCAGTCGGCAGGGGAGGGGCACTGAAGCTTTCTTT. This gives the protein CASRQGRGTEAFF.